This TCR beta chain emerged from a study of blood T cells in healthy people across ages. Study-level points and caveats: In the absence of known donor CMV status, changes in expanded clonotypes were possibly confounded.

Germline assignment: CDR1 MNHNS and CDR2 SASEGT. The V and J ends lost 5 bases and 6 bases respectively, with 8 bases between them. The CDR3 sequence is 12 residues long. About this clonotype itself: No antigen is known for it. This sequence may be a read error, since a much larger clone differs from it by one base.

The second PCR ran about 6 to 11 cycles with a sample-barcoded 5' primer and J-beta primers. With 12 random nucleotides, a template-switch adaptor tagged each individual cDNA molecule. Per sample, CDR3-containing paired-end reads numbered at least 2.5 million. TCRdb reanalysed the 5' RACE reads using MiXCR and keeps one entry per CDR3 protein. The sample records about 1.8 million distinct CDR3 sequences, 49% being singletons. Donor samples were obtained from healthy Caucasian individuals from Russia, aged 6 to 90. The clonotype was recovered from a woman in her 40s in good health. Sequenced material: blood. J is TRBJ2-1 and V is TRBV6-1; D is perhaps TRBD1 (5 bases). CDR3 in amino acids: CASSRQRNEQFF. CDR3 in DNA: TGTGCCAGCAGTAGACAGCGCAATGAGCAGTTCTTC.